Described below is a single TCR beta chain sequence and its context. This record belongs to a study of blood T cell repertoires in COVID-19. Study overall: Samples representing acute and convalescent COVID-19 were sourced from the United States, Italy and Spain. Sources were T cells, B-cell-depleted T cells, or PBMCs; the material itself was cDNA or gDNA.

Methods used by the authors: Cell counts per sample came from amplifying reference gene primers. Using immunoSEQ multiplex PCR, the repertoire was profiled, and TCRdb retains in-frame clones only, with some absent. V, J and clone size derive from that table, while D and trimming were established from the DNA sequence. The sample has 110,000 to 150,000 clones, roughly 80% seen once. The sequence was obtained from a woman older than 75 with acute or convalescent COVID-19. Sequencing was done on a sample of peripheral blood.

In DNA, the CDR3 is TGTGCCAGCAGCCAAAAGGCCGGGGGACAGTGGAGTCGATACAATGAGCAGTTCTTC. It is translated as CASSQKAGGQWSRYNEQFF. The genes are TRBV7-8 and TRBJ2-1; tentative D call: TRBD1 (7 bases). Germline V gene lookup returns CDR1 SGHVS and CDR2 FQNEAQ. This CDR3 contains 19 residues. The V end lost 5 bases, the J end lost 4 bases, and 27 bases lay between the germline ends.